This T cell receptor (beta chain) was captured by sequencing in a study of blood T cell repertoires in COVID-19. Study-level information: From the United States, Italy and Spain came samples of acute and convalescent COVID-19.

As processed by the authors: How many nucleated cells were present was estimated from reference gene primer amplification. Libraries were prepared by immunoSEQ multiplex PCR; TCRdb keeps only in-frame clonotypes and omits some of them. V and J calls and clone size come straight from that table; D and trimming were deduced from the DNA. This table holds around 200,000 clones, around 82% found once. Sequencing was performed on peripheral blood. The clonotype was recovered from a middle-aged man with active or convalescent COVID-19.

In DNA form, the CDR3 reads TGTGCCAGTGGGCGAGGGGACTCCCTATTTCAAGAGACCCAGTACTTC. Its protein product is CASGRGDSLFQETQYF. This chain joins TRBV7-2 and TRBJ2-5, with a tentative D call TRBD2 (6 bases). V lost 9 bases to trimming and J lost 2 bases, with 22 bases between them. The CDR3 has 16 amino acids. The V gene's germline CDR1 is SGHTA and CDR2 FQGNSA.